This entry features one T cell receptor (beta chain) sequence. What it binds is not known. The data originate from a study of T cell repertoires in ileal Crohn's disease. Per sample, roughly 0.5 micrograms of biopsy DNA were TCRB immunosequenced. Profiling relied on immunoSEQ multiplex PCR, and the TCRdb table lists in-frame clones only, not all of them. This sample has thousands of clones; 84% occur once, and the top ten carry around 6.5%. This CDR3 has 12 amino acids. V was trimmed by 8 bases and J by 5 bases, leaving 9 bases between them. Germline CDR1 reads SNHLY; CDR2 reads FYNNEI. Points from the study as a whole: Clonal expansions were more frequent in active smokers than non-smokers at surgery.

Sample: ileal tissue. The receptor was isolated from an adult with Crohn's disease. This chain joins TRBV2 and TRBJ2-2, with D possibly matching TRBD2 (6 bases). The CDR3 loop is CASGEVTGELFF. Here the CDR3 DNA reads TGTGCCAGCGGGGAGGTAACCGGGGAGCTGTTTTTT.